The 21 T cell receptor beta chains in this list originate from one sample, sequenced in a study of cytomegalovirus exposure and HLA in healthy donors. Use of 60 Vbeta and 13 Jbeta primers characterized the PCR. The protocol was immunoSEQ multiplex PCR, while the TCRdb copy is restricted to in-frame clones and leaves out a portion. The sample shows about 150,000 clones, 80% of them seen only once. The material sequenced was PBMCs. The receptors were sampled from a male donor in good health and CMV-seropositive.

The rearrangement uses TRBV7-2 and TRBJ2-3, with D possibly TRBD1 on 6 matching bases. V was cut by 7 bases and J by 4 bases, with 18 bases left in between. This CDR3 comprises 15 residues. Germline V gives CDR1 SGHTA, CDR2 FQGNSA. The CDR3 coding sequence is TGTGCCAGCATCGCCAACAGGGCCCAGGCAGATACGCAGTATTTT. Its translation: CASIANRAQADTQYF.

The rearrangement links TRBV7-6 to TRBJ1-1; tentatively, D is TRBD1 (6 bases). Looked up from germline, CDR1 is SGHVS and CDR2 is FNYEAQ. V was cut by 3 bases and J by 0 bases, with 17 bases left in between. CDR3 length: 17 amino acids. CDR3 DNA: TGTGCCAGCAGCTTGGGGTCCGGGACACCCATGAACACTGAAGCTTTCTTT. Translated, it gives CASSLGSGTPMNTEAFF.

V gene TRBV7-2 combines with J gene TRBJ2-3; D possibly corresponds to TRBD2 (6 bases). Germline V gene sequence: CDR1 SGHTA, CDR2 FQGNSA. V was shortened by 6 bases and J by 2 bases, with 15 bases between the two germline ends. The CDR3 extends over 15 amino acids. The CDR3 sequence: CASRGPGAFTDTQYF. The DNA for the CDR3 is TGTGCCAGCAGGGGCCCGGGAGCCTTCACAGATACGCAGTATTTT. Together with reference TRBV7-2 and TRBJ2-3, the CDR3 gives the full variable domain: GAGVSQSPSNKVTEKGKDVELRCDPISGHTALYWYRQSLGQGLEFLIYFQGNSAPDKSGLPSDRFSAERTGGSVSTLTIQRTQQEDSAVYLCASRGPGAFTDTQYFGPGTRLTVL.

This chain links TRBV29-1 with TRBJ2-3; perhaps TRBD2 as D (7 bases). Germline V gives CDR1 SQVTM, CDR2 ANQGSEA. Trimming took off 6 bases at V and 1 base at J, with 17 bases between the two ends. CDR3 length equals 15 residues. CDR3 nucleotide sequence: TGCAGCGTCGTTTTGGGGGGGGCGCGCACAGATACGCAGTATTTT. Encoded protein: CSVVLGGARTDTQYF.

The chain uses TRBV7-9 and TRBJ2-1; D is ambiguous. Between the trimmed V and J ends, which lost 5 bases and 8 bases, there was a span of 10 bases. Germline V CDR1 and CDR2: SEHNR, FQNEAQ (reference sequence). CDR3 length: 12 residues. CDR3 residues: CASSESPDEQFF. Here the CDR3 DNA reads TGTGCCAGCAGCGAGAGCCCCGATGAGCAGTTCTTC.

J is TRBJ2-7 and V is TRBV29-1; 13 bases are a match to TRBD2. Germline CDR1 is SQVTM and CDR2 is ANQGSEA. V lost 7 bases and J lost 3; bases outside the gene matches: 3. The CDR3 sequence is 13 residues long. CDR3 in amino acids: CSARTSGSYEQYF. In nucleotides, the CDR3 is TGCAGCGCCAGGACTAGCGGGAGCTACGAGCAGTACTTC.

This clone has a single count. This chain links TRBV29-1 with TRBJ2-7, with D perhaps TRBD1 (6 bases). In germline, CDR1 is SQVTM, CDR2 ANQGSEA. Deletions cut 3 bases from V and 2 bases from J, with 14 bases between. This CDR3 has 14 amino acids. The CDR3 reads CSVETGRTPYEQYF. CDR3 DNA: TGCAGCGTTGAGACAGGTAGGACTCCCTACGAGCAGTACTTC.

This chain links TRBV6-5 with TRBJ1-1; 9 bases line up with TRBD1. Trimming cost V 6 bases and J 1 base; bases outside gene matches: 3. Germline lookup yields CDR1 MNHEY and CDR2 SVGAGI. The CDR3 extends over 14 amino acids. In DNA form, the CDR3 reads TGTGCCAGCAGGGACAGGGGAACGAACACTGAAGCTTTCTTT. This codes for CASRDRGTNTEAFF.

V is TRBV21-1 and J is TRBJ2-1; TRBD2, the D gene given by the table, was not confirmed from the DNA. TRBV21-1 is a pseudogene. The CDR3 runs to 16 residues. CDR3 residues: CASSKRRTSSYNEQFF. The CDR3 DNA reads TGTGCCAGCAGCAAACGGCGGACTAGCTCCTACAATGAGCAGTTCTTC.

J is TRBJ2-7 and V is TRBV4-1; D possibly corresponds to TRBD2 (6 bases). CDR1 MGHRA and CDR2 YSYEKL come from the germline V gene. V was clipped by 1 base and J by 9 bases, with 10 bases between them. The CDR3 runs 12 residues. The CDR3 nucleotides read TGCGCCAGCAGCCAAGGGACGGGAGCGCAGTACTTC. Its protein is CASSQGTGAQYF.

V and J are TRBV6-1 and TRBJ2-3; no clear D gene. Per germline, CDR1 MNHNS and CDR2 SASEGT. The V and J ends lost 0 bases and 2 bases respectively, with 12 bases between them. CDR3 length equals 16 residues. The CDR3 bases are TGTGCCAGCAGTGAAGCTATAGATTCCCCCACAGATACGCAGTATTTT. Amino acids: CASSEAIDSPTDTQYF.

The chain links TRBV11-2 to TRBJ1-1, with TRBD1 matching over 12 bases. There are 17 residues in the CDR3. Unmatched junction bases numbered 9, after V lost 5 bases and J lost 2 bases. In germline, CDR1 is SGHAT, CDR2 FQNNGV. The DNA of the CDR3 is TGTGCCAGCAGCCTACCTCCCGGGACAGGGGGCAACACTGAAGCTTTCTTT. It is translated as CASSLPPGTGGNTEAFF.

This chain connects TRBV19 to TRBJ1-4, with 9 bases matching TRBD1. The CDR3 contains 18 residues. The V and J ends lost 1 base and 0 bases, in that order; junction bases with no gene match: 6. Germline loops: CDR1 LNHDA, CDR2 SQIVND (reference sequence). This chain's CDR3 is CASSIGQGDGPTNEKLFF. The CDR3 DNA is TGTGCCAGTAGTATAGGACAGGGGGACGGGCCAACTAATGAAAAACTGTTTTTT. The full variable domain, rest sourced from reference TRBV19 and TRBJ1-4, is DGGITQSPKYLFRKEGQNVTLSCEQNLNHDAMYWYRQDPGQGLRLIYYSQIVNDFQKGDIAEGYSVSREKKESFPLTVTSAQKNPTAFYLCASSIGQGDGPTNEKLFFGSGTQLSVL.

This clone showed up just once. Written as DNA, the CDR3 is TGTGCCAGCAGCTCCCCTCTAGCGATTACTCACAATGAGCAGTTCTTC. It translates to CASSSPLAITHNEQFF. The rearrangement uses TRBV5-4 and TRBJ2-1; D is possibly TRBD2 (6 bases). V was pared by 3 bases and J by 5 bases, with 18 bases between. This CDR3 is 16 amino acids long. Germline CDR1 SGHNT, CDR2 YYREEE (reference sequence).

The rearrangement links TRBV7-3 to TRBJ2-3, with a tentative D call TRBD1 (6 bases). V lost 4 bases and J 4 bases, leaving 18 bases between the germline ends. The CDR3 extends over 16 amino acids. Germline V CDR1 and CDR2: SGHTA, FQGTGA. This chain's CDR3 is CASSSRSGKGADTQYF. The DNA of the CDR3 is TGTGCCAGCAGCTCACGGTCCGGGAAGGGGGCAGATACGCAGTATTTT.

The chain uses TRBV15 and TRBJ1-1; tentatively, D is TRBD1 (5 bases). The CDR3 covers 15 residues. The germline gives CDR1 LNHNV, CDR2 YYDKDF (reference sequence). V lost 0 bases and J lost 1, with 9 bases in between. CDR3 DNA: TGTGCCACCAGCAGAGATCAGGGTACGAACACTGAAGCTTTCTTT. This translates into CATSRDQGTNTEAFF.

V usage is TRBV28 and J usage is TRBJ1-5; TRBD1 is a possible D gene (5 bases). V lost 4 bases and J 0 bases, leaving 13 bases between the germline ends. Germline V gene sequence: CDR1 MDHEN, CDR2 SYDVKM. The CDR3 is made up of 16 amino acids. The CDR3 bases are TGTGCCAGCAGTTCCCCAGGGACTCATAGCAATCAGCCCCAGCATTTT. As protein: CASSSPGTHSNQPQHF.

The V gene is TRBV19, the J gene TRBJ2-7; 14 nucleotides agree with TRBD2. Per the germline V gene, CDR1 is LNHDA and CDR2 is SQIVND (reference sequence). Trimming removed 6 bases from V and 6 bases from J; junction bases left unmatched: 4. CDR3 length: 14 residues. CDR3 amino acids: CASRTSGRASEQYF. The DNA of the CDR3 is TGTGCCAGTAGGACTAGCGGGAGGGCCAGCGAGCAGTACTTC.

The V and J genes are TRBV6-5 and TRBJ1-3; a weak D match, TRBD1 (5 bases). Deletions cut 2 bases from V and 4 bases from J, with 12 bases between. The length of the CDR3 is 15 residues. The germline V gene encodes CDR1 MNHEY and CDR2 SVGAGI. CDR3 sequence reads: CASSYQGIAGNTIYF. The CDR3, as DNA: TGTGCCAGCAGTTACCAGGGAATTGCAGGAAACACCATATATTTT.

The V and J genes are TRBV18 and TRBJ2-7; D remains ambiguous. Trimming removed 2 bases at V and 6 bases at J, with 14 bases between. Per germline, CDR1 KGHSH and CDR2 LQKENI. CDR3 length: 14 amino acids. This CDR3 is CASSPETPVREQYF. As DNA, the CDR3 is TGTGCCAGCTCACCAGAAACCCCAGTACGCGAGCAGTACTTC. Filled out from reference TRBV18 and TRBJ2-7, the complete variable domain reads NAGVMQNPRHLVRRRGQEARLRCSPMKGHSHVYWYRQLPEEGLKFMVYLQKENIIDESGMPKERFSAEFPKEGPSILRIQQVVRGDSAAYFCASSPETPVREQYFGPGTRLTVT.

This sequence joins TRBV5-6 and TRBJ2-2; no definite D call. The CDR3 loop spans 13 amino acids. The germline V and J ends were trimmed by 4 bases and 4 bases, with 8 bases remaining between them. Germline V lookup: CDR1 SGHDT, CDR2 YYEEEE. In DNA, the CDR3 is TGTGCCAGCAGCCCCACGGGCACCGGGGAGCTGTTTTTT. Translated: CASSPTGTGELFF.